These 32 T cell receptor beta chains were sequenced from one sample in a study of graft-versus-host responses after intestinal transplantation listed by TCRdb under 2021. Explained via the paper, the time point label denotes: cells obtained before transplantation from donor or recipient. Their specific antigens are unknown. Library construction relied on the immunoSEQ multiplex PCR assay. TCRdb took this table from immuneACCESS and kept in-frame rearrangements with V and J called. Such tables lack part of the clones; where checked against another copy, unresolved V genes explain under half of the gap, and the rest is unexplained. The sample table records over 65,000 clones; 91% of these occur just once. The ten largest account for approximately 0.096% of the sample. Sequenced material: unstimulated CD4+ T cells sorted from spleen or lymph node cells, taken before intestinal transplant. The receptors shown here come from a human donor who received an intestinal transplant.

The CDR3 loop reads CASSLSGTGDGYTF. CDR3 DNA sequence: TGTGCCAGCAGCTTATCCGGGACAGGGGATGGCTACACCTTC. The gene calls are TRBV7-2 and TRBJ1-2, with TRBD1 matching 10 bases. Germline assignment: CDR1 SGHTA and CDR2 FQGNSA. This CDR3 contains 14 residues. With 2 bases clipped from V and 6 bases from J, the junction kept 3 bases outside the gene matches.

V and J are TRBV4-3 and TRBJ1-2; D remains unclear. Germline V gene lookup returns CDR1 LGHNA and CDR2 YSLEER. Trimming cost V 0 bases and J 2 bases, with 10 bases left between them. The CDR3 contains 15 residues. The CDR3 region is CASSQDPGANYGYTF. The CDR3 coding sequence is TGCGCCAGCAGCCAAGACCCTGGAGCAAACTATGGCTACACCTTC.

V and J are TRBV27 and TRBJ2-7, with a tentative D call TRBD2 (5 bases). The CDR3 length is 15 residues. Trimming shortened V by 1 base and J by 0 bases, and 10 bases separated the two germline ends. CDR1 is MNHEY and CDR2 is SMNVEV in the germline V gene (reference sequence). CDR3 DNA: TGTGCCAGCAGTTTATTTAGCGACGGCTCCTACGAGCAGTACTTC. It yields the protein CASSLFSDGSYEQYF.

The chain joins TRBV10-1 to TRBJ2-2; TRBD1 matches at 8 bases. Germline CDR1 reads WNHNN; CDR2 reads SYGVQD (reference sequence). CDR3 length: 11 amino acids. Trimming at V came to 9 bases and at J to 15 bases, leaving 9 bases not matched to a gene. In nucleotides, the CDR3 is TGCGCCAGACAATGGACAGGGTTGATGTTTTTT. Translated: CARQWTGLMFF.

The chain couples TRBV19 to TRBJ1-2; 9 bases fit TRBD1. Germline V CDR1 and CDR2: LNHDA, SQIVND (reference sequence). This CDR3 contains 19 residues. V lost 1 base, J lost 4 bases, and 16 bases stayed unmatched. The CDR3 coding sequence is TGTGCCAGTAGTATAGCCCTTACCGCCAACAGGGGGCAGATCTATGGCTACACCTTC. It encodes CASSIALTANRGQIYGYTF.

The rearrangement uses TRBV10-3 and TRBJ2-1; 9 bases match TRBD1. The CDR3 sequence is 12 residues long. The V gene's germline CDR1 is ENHRY and CDR2 SYGVKD. Losses at the gene ends were 10 bases for V and 12 bases for J; bases not matched to a gene: 10. The DNA of the CDR3 is TGTGCCACAACCCCGGGACAGGGTGGGCAGTTCTTC. It translates to CATTPGQGGQFF.

Points on this clone: This same CDR3 is encoded by further DNA sequences in the sample. This chain connects TRBV18 to TRBJ1-2; the match to TRBD1 covers 9 bases. The germline CDR1 and CDR2 sequences are KGHSH and LQKENI. V dropped 3 bases and J dropped 5; count of bases not matched to a gene: 1. This CDR3 is built from 13 residues. For the CDR3, the DNA is TGTGCCAGCTCACCGGACAGGGGATATGGCTACACCTTC. This gives the protein CASSPDRGYGYTF.

The chain combines TRBV7-2 with TRBJ1-4; D gene ambiguous. The CDR3 is 12 residues long. Trimming shortened V by 1 base and J by 7 bases, and 4 bases separated the two germline ends. Germline V CDR1 and CDR2: SGHTA, FQGNSA. The CDR3 here is CASSLVSEKLFF. The CDR3 DNA reads TGTGCCAGCAGCTTAGTTAGTGAAAAACTGTTTTTT.

The chain employs TRBV6-5 and TRBJ1-6; TRBD1 matches 7 bases. With 0 bases clipped from V and 7 bases from J, the junction kept 3 bases outside the gene matches. The CDR3 spans 15 residues. Germline V CDR1 and CDR2: MNHEY, SVGAGI. The CDR3: CASSYSRGQNSPLHF. The CDR3 nucleotides read TGTGCCAGCAGTTACTCTAGGGGACAGAATTCACCCCTCCACTTT.

The V and J genes are TRBV9 and TRBJ2-3; 12 nucleotides agree with TRBD2. The germline V gene encodes CDR1 SGDLS and CDR2 YYNGEE. This CDR3 spans 20 amino acids. Trimming cost V 2 bases and J 4 bases; bases outside gene matches: 17. CDR3 protein: CASSVKTSGGLNGGADTQYF. The CDR3 region has the DNA TGTGCCAGCAGCGTTAAGACTAGCGGGGGACTCAATGGAGGAGCAGATACGCAGTATTTT.

The chain has TRBV29-1 and TRBJ2-7; a weak D match, TRBD2 (6 bases). This CDR3 comprises 13 residues. Germline loops: CDR1 SQVTM, CDR2 ANQGSEA. The germline V and J ends were trimmed by 6 bases and 0 bases, with 12 bases remaining between them. As DNA, the CDR3 is TGCAGCGTCCTTCGGGGGAGCTCCTACGAGCAGTACTTC. Amino acid sequence: CSVLRGSSYEQYF.

V gene TRBV6-5 combines with J gene TRBJ1-5; TRBD1 matches 10 bases. Germline-derived CDR1 and CDR2 are MNHEY and SVGAGI. The J segment lost 6 bases and the V segment lost 2 bases, leaving 1 base of the junction unmatched. The CDR3 contains 14 residues. The CDR3 DNA sequence: TGTGCCAGCAGTTACCGGGACAGGGGTCAGCCCCAGCATTTT. It codes for CASSYRDRGQPQHF.

J is TRBJ1-2 and V is TRBV7-9; 10 positions agree with TRBD1. The CDR3 length is 15 residues. CDR1 SEHNR and CDR2 FQNEAQ come from the germline V gene (reference sequence). The ends lost 4 bases at V and 1 base at J; junction bases unmatched: 3. CDR3 region: CASSWDRGNNYGYTF. The CDR3 DNA follows: TGTGCCAGCAGCTGGGACAGGGGAAATAACTATGGCTACACCTTC.

The J gene is TRBJ1-5, the V gene TRBV21-1. TRBV21-1 represents a pseudogene. CDR3 length: 16 residues. Here the CDR3 DNA reads TGTGCCAGCAGCGAGACTAGGGTAGTGAGCAATCAGCCCCAGCATTTT. Residues: CASSETRVVSNQPQHF.

The chain links TRBV7-2 to TRBJ1-1; D perhaps matches TRBD1 (5 bases). Per germline, CDR1 SGHTA and CDR2 FQGNSA. CDR3 length: 14 amino acids. V was cut by 0 bases and J by 10 bases, with 15 bases left in between. The CDR3 loop is CASSLAGQGGGAFF. The CDR3 nucleotides are TGTGCCAGCAGCTTAGCGGGTCAGGGAGGTGGAGCTTTCTTT.

The chain employs TRBV30 and TRBJ1-5, with 9 bases identical to TRBD1. Germline V gives CDR1 GTSNPN, CDR2 SVGIG (reference sequence). This CDR3 has 16 amino acids. Trimming cost V 0 bases and J 6 bases; bases outside gene matches: 9. The CDR3 DNA reads as TGTGCCTGGAGTGTAGGGACAGGGCCATCGAGTCAGCCCCAGCATTTT. Amino acids: CAWSVGTGPSSQPQHF.

The chain is built from TRBV25-1 and TRBJ2-3; 9 positions match TRBD1. With V trimmed by 4 bases and J by 4 bases, 0 bases remained unmatched. The CDR3 length is 13 residues. The germline V gene encodes CDR1 MGHDK and CDR2 SYGVNS. DNA of the CDR3: TGTGCCAGCAGTGGACAGGGGGCAGATACGCAGTATTTT. Residues: CASSGQGADTQYF. Full variable domain (rest looked up from reference TRBV25-1 and TRBJ2-3): EADIYQTPRYLVIGTGKKITLECSQTMGHDKMYWYQQDPGMELHLIHYSYGVNSTEKGDLSSESTVSRIRTEHFPLTLESARPSHTSQYLCASSGQGADTQYFGPGTRLTVL.

CDR3 loop: CASSSSEEVGETQYF. The DNA for the CDR3 is TGTGCCAGCAGCTCGAGCGAAGAGGTGGGAGAGACCCAGTACTTC. The genes are TRBV5-6 and TRBJ2-5; D ambiguous. CDR1 is SGHDT, CDR2 YYEEEE, per germline. This CDR3 contains 15 residues. The V end was cut by 3 bases, the J end by 4 bases, with 16 bases between. The full variable domain, in which reference TRBV5-6 and TRBJ2-5 provide the parts outside the CDR3, is DAGVTQSPTHLIKTRGQQVTLRCSPKSGHDTVSWYQQALGQGPQFIFQYYEEEERQRGNFPDRFSGHQFPNYSSELNVNALLLGDSALYLCASSSSEEVGETQYFGPGTRLLVL.

The chain carries TRBV7-8 and TRBJ1-4; D uncertain. This CDR3 is 13 amino acids long. CDR1 is SGHVS and CDR2 is FQNEAQ in the germline V gene. V lost 10 bases and J lost 5, with 14 bases in between. As DNA, the CDR3 is TGTGCCACGCGGAGGACTCCCAATGAAAAACTGTTTTTT. It specifies CATRRTPNEKLFF.

CDR3 sequence: CASSLGATGPGNTIYF. In DNA, the CDR3 is TGTGCCAGCAGCCTGGGGGCGACAGGGCCTGGAAACACCATATATTTT. The chain couples TRBV11-2 to TRBJ1-3, with TRBD1 matching over 7 bases. The CDR3 spans 16 residues. The germline V gene encodes CDR1 SGHAT and CDR2 FQNNGV. V was pared by 5 bases and J by 2 bases, with 9 bases of the junction left unmatched.

The genes are TRBV5-6 and TRBJ2-1; D is unclear. From germline, CDR1 is SGHDT and CDR2 YYEEEE. The CDR3 covers 16 residues. Deletions cut 4 bases from V and 6 bases from J, with 20 bases between. This CDR3 reads CASSLTERWSVNEQFF. CDR3 coding DNA: TGTGCCAGCAGCCTCACGGAGAGATGGTCCGTCAATGAGCAGTTCTTC.

The CDR3 sequence: CASSRLAGGLDTQYF. CDR3 sequence (DNA): TGTGCCAGCAGCCGACTAGCGGGGGGGTTGGATACGCAGTATTTT. This rearrangement joins TRBV5-6 to TRBJ2-3; 14 bases line up with TRBD2. Trimming at V came to 4 bases and at J to 6 bases, leaving 4 bases not matched to a gene. The CDR3 has 15 amino acids. Germline V gene lookup returns CDR1 SGHDT and CDR2 YYEEEE. Full variable domain (outside the CDR3, taken from reference TRBV5-6 and TRBJ2-3): DAGVTQSPTHLIKTRGQQVTLRCSPKSGHDTVSWYQQALGQGPQFIFQYYEEEERQRGNFPDRFSGHQFPNYSSELNVNALLLGDSALYLCASSRLAGGLDTQYFGPGTRLTVL.

The chain joins TRBV10-2 to TRBJ1-2; unclear D gene. Per the germline V gene, CDR1 is WSHSY and CDR2 is SAAADI. V dropped 3 bases and J dropped 0 bases, with 11 bases sitting between them. The CDR3 spans 15 residues. The CDR3 loop is CASSEDPQANYGYTF. The CDR3 DNA reads as TGCGCCAGCAGTGAAGACCCTCAGGCTAACTATGGCTACACCTTC.

The chain carries TRBV4-3 and TRBJ1-4; a weak D match, TRBD1 (6 bases). The germline CDR1 and CDR2 sequences are LGHNA and YSLEER. This CDR3 comprises 15 residues. Trimming removed 0 bases at V and 6 bases at J, with 11 bases between. The CDR3 DNA follows: TGCGCCAGCAGCCAAGAAGGGGGATGGGATGAAAAACTGTTTTTT. This gives the protein CASSQEGGWDEKLFF.

The J gene is TRBJ2-7, the V gene TRBV2, with 11 nucleotides matching TRBD1. Germline V lookup: CDR1 SNHLY, CDR2 FYNNEI. CDR3 size: 14 residues. With V trimmed by 5 bases and J by 3 bases, 3 bases remained unmatched. CDR3 nucleotide sequence: TGTGCCAGCAGTAGGGACAGGGGGGGCTACGAGCAGTACTTC. It codes for CASSRDRGGYEQYF.

The rearrangement uses TRBV7-2 and TRBJ2-1, with D perhaps TRBD1 (5 bases). The length of the CDR3 is 13 residues. Trimming stripped 1 base from V and 15 bases from J, with 16 bases between. Germline assignment: CDR1 SGHTA and CDR2 FQGNSA. The CDR3 nucleotides are TGTGCCAGCAGCTTAGGGCAGATGCAGGGATTGTTCTTC. It specifies CASSLGQMQGLFF. Full variable domain (outside the CDR3, taken from reference TRBV7-2 and TRBJ2-1): GAGVSQSPSNKVTEKGKDVELRCDPISGHTALYWYRQSLGQGLEFLIYFQGNSAPDKSGLPSDRFSAERTGGSVSTLTIQRTQQEDSAVYLCASSLGQMQGLFFGPGTRLTVL.

This clone showed up just once. This sequence joins TRBV7-6 and TRBJ2-5, with 7 nucleotides matching TRBD1. The CDR3 contains 15 residues. Germline V gene data show CDR1 as SGHVS and CDR2 as FNYEAQ. V was pared by 5 bases and J by 7 bases, with 13 bases of the junction left unmatched. The DNA for the CDR3 is TGTGCCAGCAGCCCGTCGACAGGGATAGGAGGGACCCAGTACTTC. As protein: CASSPSTGIGGTQYF.

This clone appeared a single time. This chain links TRBV4-3 with TRBJ2-3; 12 bases agree with TRBD2. CDR3 length: 16 residues. Germline CDR1 is LGHNA and CDR2 is YSLEER. The ends lost 0 bases at V and 15 bases at J; junction bases unmatched: 13. In nucleotides, the CDR3 is TGCGCCAGCAGCCAAGAACTCCGACTAGCGGGGGATGTACAATATTTT. Protein product: CASSQELRLAGDVQYF.

The J gene is TRBJ2-7, the V gene TRBV6-1; 10 positions agree with TRBD1. V was pared by 3 bases and J by 3 bases, with 2 bases of the junction left unmatched. Germline values: CDR1 MNHNS, CDR2 SASEGT. CDR3 length equals 14 residues. This chain's CDR3 is CASSERTGGYEQYF. In DNA, the CDR3 is TGTGCCAGCAGTGAGAGGACAGGGGGCTACGAGCAGTACTTC.

The chain combines TRBV7-2 with TRBJ2-7, with 12 bases lining up with TRBD2. J was trimmed by 2 bases and V by 4 bases; bases with no gene match: 0. CDR3 length: 14 amino acids. Per the germline V gene, CDR1 is SGHTA and CDR2 is FQGNSA. The CDR3 region has the DNA TGTGCCAGCAGCTCTAGCGGGGGGGCCTACGAGCAGTACTTC. It codes for CASSSSGGAYEQYF. Using reference TRBV7-2 and TRBJ2-7 for the parts outside the CDR3, the full variable domain is GAGVSQSPSNKVTEKGKDVELRCDPISGHTALYWYRQSLGQGLEFLIYFQGNSAPDKSGLPSDRFSAERTGGSVSTLTIQRTQQEDSAVYLCASSSSGGAYEQYFGPGTRLTVT.

The rearrangement uses TRBV7-9 and TRBJ2-3; 10 bases align to TRBD2. Losses at the gene ends were 5 bases for V and 2 bases for J; bases not matched to a gene: 4. This CDR3 is built from 15 residues. CDR1 is SEHNR and CDR2 is FQNEAQ in the germline V gene (reference sequence). The CDR3 DNA reads TGTGCCAGCAGCCAGCGGGGGGGCTTCACAGATACGCAGTATTTT. Protein product: CASSQRGGFTDTQYF.

The rearrangement joins TRBV5-8 to TRBJ2-5, with TRBD2 identical over 8 bases. Looked up from germline, CDR1 is SGHTS and CDR2 is YDEGEE. This CDR3 contains 15 residues. Trimming at V came to 0 bases and at J to 5 bases, leaving 6 bases not matched to a gene. CDR3 loop: CASSLETGGPETQYF. In DNA, the CDR3 is TGTGCCAGCAGCTTGGAAACGGGGGGGCCGGAGACCCAGTACTTC.